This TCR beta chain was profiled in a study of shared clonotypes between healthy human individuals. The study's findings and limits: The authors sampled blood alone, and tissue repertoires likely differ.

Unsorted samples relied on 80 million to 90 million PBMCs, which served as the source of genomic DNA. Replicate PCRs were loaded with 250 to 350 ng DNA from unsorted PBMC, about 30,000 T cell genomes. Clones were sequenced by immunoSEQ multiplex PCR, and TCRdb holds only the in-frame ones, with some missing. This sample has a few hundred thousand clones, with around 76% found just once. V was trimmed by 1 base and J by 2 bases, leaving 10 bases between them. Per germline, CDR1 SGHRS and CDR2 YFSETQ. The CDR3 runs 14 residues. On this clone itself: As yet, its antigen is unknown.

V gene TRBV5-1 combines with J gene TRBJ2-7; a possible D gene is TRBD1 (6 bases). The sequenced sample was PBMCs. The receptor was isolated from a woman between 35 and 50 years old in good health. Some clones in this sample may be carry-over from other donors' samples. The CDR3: CASSLPGQTYEQYF. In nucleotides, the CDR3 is TGCGCCAGCAGCTTGCCCGGACAGACCTACGAGCAGTACTTC.